The next 32 T cell receptor beta chains were all read from a single sample in a study of PD-1 and CTLA-4 blockade in melanoma. Produced via immunoSEQ multiplex PCR; TCRdb's table is partial and in-frame only. The repertoire holds around 31,000 clones, with about 88% as singletons. The specimen was CD8+ T cells from peripheral blood, collected from a patient given anti-PD-1 treatment. Receptors were obtained from a human donor with melanoma.

V usage is TRBV6-5 and J usage is TRBJ1-1, with 8 bases aligning to TRBD1. After removal of 5 bases from V and 5 bases from J, the junction contained 7 bases not matched to a gene. This CDR3 contains 14 residues. Germline V lookup: CDR1 MNHEY, CDR2 SVGAGI. CDR3 nucleotides: TGTGCCAGCAGTAGAGGACAGGGAGGGACTGAAGCTTTCTTT. Translated: CASSRGQGGTEAFF.

The genes are TRBV4-1 and TRBJ1-1; no clear D gene. The CDR3 sequence is 13 residues long. Germline V gives CDR1 MGHRA, CDR2 YSYEKL. V was pared by 3 bases and J by 7 bases, with 12 bases between. CDR3 bases: TGCGCCAGCAGCCACACAACAGATTATGAAGCTTTCTTT. Translation: CASSHTTDYEAFF.

The V call is TRBV28, the J call TRBJ1-6; D is uncertain. Trimming removed 5 bases at V and 0 bases at J, with 11 bases between. This CDR3 spans 16 amino acids. From germline, CDR1 is MDHEN and CDR2 SYDVKM. The CDR3 is CASSHMTASYNSPLHF. The CDR3 DNA reads as TGTGCCAGCAGTCACATGACCGCCTCCTATAATTCACCCCTCCACTTT.

The V call is TRBV28, the J call TRBJ1-5, with 8 nucleotides matching TRBD1. This CDR3 is built from 16 residues. CDR1 MDHEN and CDR2 SYDVKM come from the germline V gene. Losses at the gene ends were 5 bases for V and 6 bases for J; bases not matched to a gene: 12. The CDR3 region has the DNA TGTGCCAGCAGTCCGACAGGGGTGATGATTGGTCAGCCCCAGCATTTT. Its protein product is CASSPTGVMIGQPQHF.

The genes are TRBV7-9 and TRBJ1-1; D remains ambiguous. The CDR3 loop spans 14 amino acids. The V and J ends lost 1 base and 0 bases respectively, with 6 bases between them. The germline CDR1 and CDR2 sequences are SEHNR and FQNEAQ (reference sequence). The CDR3 nucleotides read TGTGCCAGCAGCTTAGGGACCCTGAACACTGAAGCTTTCTTT. It yields the protein CASSLGTLNTEAFF.

V usage is TRBV19 and J usage is TRBJ1-4; D is ambiguous. Germline assignment: CDR1 LNHDA and CDR2 SQIVND (reference sequence). Between the trimmed V and J ends, which lost 10 bases and 12 bases, there was a span of 12 bases. The CDR3 spans 10 residues. CDR3 residues: CATLGEELFF. CDR3 DNA sequence: TGTGCCACCCTTGGCGAGGAACTGTTTTTT.

The V gene is TRBV6-2 or TRBV6-3, the J gene TRBJ1-1; possible D gene TRBD1, 5 bases. The germline V and J ends were trimmed by 4 bases and 3 bases, with 15 bases remaining between them. Germline lookup yields CDR1 MNHEY and CDR2 SVGEGT. The CDR3 has 15 amino acids. The CDR3 protein is CASSSAWDSYTEAFF. The DNA for the CDR3 is TGTGCCAGCAGTTCCGCCTGGGACTCCTACACTGAAGCTTTCTTT.

The chain couples TRBV10-2 to TRBJ2-1, with TRBD1 as a possible D gene (5 bases). Trimming took 7 bases from V and 0 from J, leaving 10 bases between them. The CDR3 spans 14 residues. The germline CDR1 and CDR2 sequences are WSHSY and SAAADI. The CDR3 DNA reads as TGCGCCAGCAAACAGGCCAGCTCCTACAATGAGCAGTTCTTC. Protein product: CASKQASSYNEQFF.

The chain has TRBV6-5 and TRBJ1-5; 9 positions agree with TRBD1. From germline, CDR1 is MNHEY and CDR2 SVGAGI. J lost 7 bases, V lost 4 bases, and 2 bases had no gene match. CDR3 length equals 13 residues. The CDR3 nucleotides read TGTGCCAGCAGTTGGGGACAGGGCCAGCCCCAGCATTTT. Translating gives CASSWGQGQPQHF.

The rearrangement links TRBV19 to TRBJ2-2, with TRBD1 as a possible D gene (5 bases). Between the trimmed V and J ends, which lost 0 bases and 5 bases, there was a span of 10 bases. Per germline, CDR1 LNHDA and CDR2 SQIVND (reference sequence). The CDR3 consists of 15 residues. The CDR3 spells CASSIDDSLTGELFF. The CDR3 bases are TGTGCCAGTAGTATAGACGACAGTTTAACCGGGGAGCTGTTTTTT. Full variable domain (remainder filled in from reference TRBV19 and TRBJ2-2): DGGITQSPKYLFRKEGQNVTLSCEQNLNHDAMYWYRQDPGQGLRLIYYSQIVNDFQKGDIAEGYSVSREKKESFPLTVTSAQKNPTAFYLCASSIDDSLTGELFFGEGSRLTVL.

This clone has only a few counts. This chain links TRBV5-1 with TRBJ2-2; no clear D. Germline V CDR1 and CDR2: SGHRS, YFSETQ. CDR3 length: 12 amino acids. V was shortened by 2 bases and J by 7 bases, with 6 bases between the two germline ends. CDR3 DNA sequence: TGCGCCAGCAGCTTAGGTGGCGGGGAGCTGTTTTTT. Its protein product is CASSLGGGELFF.

This clone was recorded only once. The gene calls are TRBV11-3 and TRBJ2-3; 7 nucleotides align to TRBD2. The ends lost 3 bases at V and 1 base at J; junction bases unmatched: 7. The CDR3 is made up of 16 amino acids. CDR1 and CDR2 from the germline V gene are SGHNT and YENEEA. The CDR3 sequence: CASSLRRGKGTDTQYF. CDR3 bases: TGTGCCAGCAGCTTGAGGCGGGGGAAAGGCACAGATACGCAGTATTTT. The entire variable domain, with the rest obtained from reference TRBV11-3 and TRBJ2-3, is as follows: EAGVVQSPRYKIIEKKQPVAFWCNPISGHNTLYWYLQNLGQGPELLIRYENEEAVDDSQLPKDRFSAERLKGVDSTLKIQPAELGDSAVYLCASSLRRGKGTDTQYFGPGTRLTVL.

The chain links TRBV7-9 to TRBJ2-7, with D possibly TRBD1 on 6 matching bases. Trimming pared 1 base from V and 6 bases from J, leaving 16 bases between. Germline CDR1 reads SEHNR; CDR2 reads FQNEAQ (reference sequence). This CDR3 is 15 amino acids long. Here the CDR3 DNA reads TGTGCCAGCAGCTTAGTTCAGGGGCCTGCGAGCGAGCAGTACTTC. Encoded protein: CASSLVQGPASEQYF.

The genes are TRBV11-2 and TRBJ2-7; the D is unclear. The CDR3 has 12 residues. Trimming cost V 1 base and J 6 bases, with 7 bases left between them. CDR1 and CDR2 from the germline V gene are SGHAT and FQNNGV. The DNA for the CDR3 is TGTGCCAGCAGCTTAGGGGGATCCGAGCAGTACTTC. Residues: CASSLGGSEQYF.

This chain links TRBV5-1 with TRBJ2-2; no reliable D call. CDR1 is SGHRS and CDR2 is YFSETQ in the germline V gene. The CDR3 covers 12 residues. Trimming took 0 bases from V and 7 from J, leaving 4 bases between them. In DNA form, the CDR3 reads TGCGCCAGCAGCTTGGTGTACGGGGAGCTGTTTTTT. It encodes CASSLVYGELFF.

This chain links TRBV2 with TRBJ1-4; D not resolved. This CDR3 is built from 11 residues. The germline V gene has CDR1 SNHLY and CDR2 FYNNEI. The ends were cut back, 4 bases at V and 7 bases at J, with 4 bases in the middle. CDR3 coding DNA: TGTGCCAGCAGTGGGGTTGAAAAACTGTTTTTT. Translation: CASSGVEKLFF.

This rearrangement joins TRBV7-2 to TRBJ2-1; perhaps TRBD1 as D (5 bases). Trimming shortened V by 4 bases and J by 2 bases, and 9 bases separated the two germline ends. The germline V gene has CDR1 SGHTA and CDR2 FQGNSA. The CDR3 covers 14 residues. The CDR3 sequence: CASSYTDTYNEQFF. Written as DNA, the CDR3 is TGTGCCAGCAGCTACACGGACACCTACAATGAGCAGTTCTTC.

The chain uses TRBV13 and TRBJ1-2; TRBD1 agrees at 9 bases. Germline V lookup: CDR1 PRHDT, CDR2 FYEKMQ (reference sequence). The CDR3 runs 15 residues. The trim removed 0 bases at V and 8 bases at J, leaving 7 bases unmatched. CDR3 region: CASSLGTGGKEGYTF. Written as DNA, the CDR3 is TGTGCCAGCAGCTTAGGGACAGGGGGAAAGGAGGGCTACACCTTC. Complete variable domain (other parts from reference TRBV13 and TRBJ1-2): AAGVIQSPRHLIKEKRETATLKCYPIPRHDTVYWYQQGPGQDPQFLISFYEKMQSDKGSIPDRFSAQQFSDYHSELNMSSLELGDSALYFCASSLGTGGKEGYTFGSGTRLTVV.

The genes are TRBV7-9 and TRBJ2-1; D assignment may be TRBD1 or TRBD2 (5 bases each). The germline V gene has CDR1 SEHNR and CDR2 FQNEAQ (reference sequence). V lost 4 bases, J lost 10 bases, and 14 bases lay in between. This CDR3 comprises 13 residues. The CDR3 reads CASSSPGPTEQFF. As DNA, the CDR3 is TGTGCCAGCAGCTCTCCGGGACCCACAGAGCAGTTCTTC.

The chain uses TRBV28 and TRBJ2-1, with 9 bases identical to TRBD1. The CDR3 covers 15 residues. Germline CDR1 reads MDHEN; CDR2 reads SYDVKM. V was clipped by 5 bases and J by 9 bases; unmatched bases: 11. The CDR3: CASSRQGVQIGEQFF. As DNA, the CDR3 is TGTGCCAGCAGTCGACAGGGGGTTCAGATAGGTGAGCAGTTCTTC.

This clone appeared once. The rearrangement links TRBV19 to TRBJ1-1; TRBD1 is a possible D gene (6 bases). Deletions cut 5 bases from V and 11 bases from J, with 9 bases between. This CDR3 is 10 amino acids long. Looked up from germline, CDR1 is LNHDA and CDR2 is SQIVND (reference sequence). This CDR3 is CASSAGEAFF. The CDR3 DNA reads TGTGCCAGTAGTGCAGGGGAGGCTTTCTTT.

J is TRBJ2-1 and V is TRBV7-6; D is perhaps TRBD2 (6 bases). With 4 bases removed from V and 7 bases from J, the gap between germline ends came to 20 bases. This CDR3 has 16 amino acids. Germline loops: CDR1 SGHVS, CDR2 FNYEAQ. CDR3 sequence: CASSSWPRGKSNEQFF. The CDR3 region has the DNA TGTGCCAGCAGCTCGTGGCCCCGCGGGAAGAGTAATGAGCAGTTCTTC.

The genes are TRBV28 and TRBJ2-1, with D possibly TRBD2 on 5 matching bases. Trimming removed 5 bases from V and 7 bases from J, with 18 bases in between. CDR1 is MDHEN, CDR2 SYDVKM, per germline. The CDR3 is 15 residues long. CDR3: CASSLLGPEVNEQFF. Here the CDR3 DNA reads TGTGCCAGCAGTCTGCTTGGACCGGAGGTAAATGAGCAGTTCTTC.

This clone was observed once. V and J are TRBV18 and TRBJ2-7; no definite D call. Trimming shortened V by 3 bases and J by 1 base, and 10 bases separated the two germline ends. Germline V gene sequence: CDR1 KGHSH, CDR2 LQKENI. This CDR3 has 14 residues. The CDR3 sequence: CASSPPDGSYEQYF. The CDR3 bases are TGTGCCAGCTCACCCCCGGATGGTTCCTACGAGCAGTACTTC.

CDR3 sequence (DNA): TGTGCCAGCAGCAAATCGGGACTAGCGGGGTCCCTCCAGTACTTC. Protein sequence: CASSKSGLAGSLQYF. This rearrangement joins TRBV7-9 to TRBJ2-5; 13 bases agree with TRBD2. J gave up 10 bases and V 5 bases, and 10 bases lay outside the gene matches. This CDR3 has 15 amino acids. The germline CDR1 and CDR2 sequences are SEHNR and FQNEAQ (reference sequence).

This clone was found once. The rearrangement links TRBV19 to TRBJ2-4; maybe TRBD1 (6 bases). With 10 bases removed from V and 1 base from J, the gap between germline ends came to 11 bases. Germline CDR1 and CDR2: LNHDA and SQIVND (reference sequence). The CDR3 length is 13 residues. CDR3 protein: CATRGGAKNIQYF. In DNA, the CDR3 is TGTGCCACCAGGGGTGGCGCCAAAAACATTCAGTACTTC.

V is TRBV19 and J is TRBJ1-2; 8 bases are a match to TRBD1. The CDR3 loop spans 15 amino acids. Looked up from germline, CDR1 is LNHDA and CDR2 is SQIVND (reference sequence). V shed 5 bases and J 4 bases; nucleotides not matched to a gene: 9. The CDR3: CASSPTGQGGYGYTF. In DNA, the CDR3 is TGTGCCAGTAGTCCGACCGGACAGGGAGGCTATGGCTACACCTTC.

This clone was observed a few times. CDR3 in amino acids: CASSLDTYEQYF. The DNA for the CDR3 is TGCGCCAGCAGCCTCGATACCTACGAGCAGTACTTC. The chain recombines TRBV5-1 with TRBJ2-7; D is ambiguous. Germline values: CDR1 SGHRS, CDR2 YFSETQ. The V end was cut by 4 bases, the J end by 2 bases, with 7 bases between. The CDR3 runs to 12 residues.

This chain links TRBV2 with TRBJ1-2, with 9 bases lining up with TRBD1. In germline, CDR1 is SNHLY, CDR2 FYNNEI. After removal of 5 bases from V and 7 bases from J, the junction contained 5 bases not matched to a gene. CDR3 length: 13 amino acids. The CDR3 reads CASSLQGATGYTF. DNA for the CDR3: TGTGCCAGCAGTTTACAGGGGGCGACTGGCTACACCTTC.

V and J are TRBV19 and TRBJ1-1; tentative D call: TRBD1 (5 bases). The ends were cut back, 10 bases at V and 5 bases at J, with 17 bases in the middle. Germline CDR1 is LNHDA and CDR2 is SQIVND (reference sequence). There are 13 residues in the CDR3. DNA of the CDR3: TGTGCCACCGGGGGAAGGGGTGGGACTGAAGCTTTCTTT. Translating gives CATGGRGGTEAFF. Variable domain in full (rest from reference TRBV19 and TRBJ1-1): DGGITQSPKYLFRKEGQNVTLSCEQNLNHDAMYWYRQDPGQGLRLIYYSQIVNDFQKGDIAEGYSVSREKKESFPLTVTSAQKNPTAFYLCATGGRGGTEAFFGQGTRLTVV.

This chain links TRBV19 with TRBJ1-5; 10 nucleotides line up with TRBD1. With V trimmed by 5 bases and J by 3 bases, 4 bases remained unmatched. CDR1 is LNHDA and CDR2 is SQIVND in the germline V gene (reference sequence). The CDR3 is 15 residues long. CDR3 in DNA: TGTGCCAGTAGTCCCGGGACAGGGGCCAATCAGCCCCAGCATTTT. This translates into CASSPGTGANQPQHF.

The rearrangement joins TRBV3-1 (or the pseudogene TRBV3-2) to TRBJ2-7; D is uncertain. The CDR3 sequence is 12 residues long. V shed 0 bases and J shed 3 bases, with 3 bases lying between them. Germline loops: CDR1 LGHDT, CDR2 YNNKEL (reference sequence). DNA of the CDR3: TGTGCCAGCAGCCAAGATGGCTACGAGCAGTACTTC. Protein: CASSQDGYEQYF.